This TCR beta chain was sequenced during a study of T cell repertoires in cytomegalovirus infection. This CDR3 is built from 17 residues. Trimming took 1 base from V and 7 from J, leaving 23 bases between them. The V gene's germline CDR1 is MNHNY and CDR2 SVGAGI (reference sequence). TCRdb re-derived calls from the reads in MiXCR, one entry per CDR3 protein. The data show more than 90,000 distinct CDR3 sequences, about 9.4% seen once. This clonotype was detected ten times or more. The antigen remains undetermined. The TCR comes from a human donor in good health (CMV status not recorded). Some clones in this sample may be carry-over from other donors' samples. V is TRBV6-6 and J is TRBJ2-7, with D tentatively TRBD2 (6 bases). Sample: PBMCs, sequenced either directly or after in vitro stimulation (not recorded which). In nucleotides, the CDR3 is TGTGCCAGCAGTTACTTAATTGGCGGGGCCGGACCGGGGGAGCAGTACTTC. As protein: CASSYLIGGAGPGEQYF.